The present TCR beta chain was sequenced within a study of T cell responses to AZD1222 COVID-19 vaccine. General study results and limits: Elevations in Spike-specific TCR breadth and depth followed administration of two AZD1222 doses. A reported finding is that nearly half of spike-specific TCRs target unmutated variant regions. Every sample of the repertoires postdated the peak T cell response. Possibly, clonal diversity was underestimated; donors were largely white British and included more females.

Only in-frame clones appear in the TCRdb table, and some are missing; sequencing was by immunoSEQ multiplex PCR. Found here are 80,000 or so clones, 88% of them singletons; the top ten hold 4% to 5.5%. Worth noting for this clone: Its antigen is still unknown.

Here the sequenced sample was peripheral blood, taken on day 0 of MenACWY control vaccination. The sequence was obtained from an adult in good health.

CDR3 in amino acids: CATSRGGQGYSNQPQHF. Written as DNA, the CDR3 is TGTGCCACCAGCAGAGGGGGACAGGGCTATAGCAATCAGCCCCAGCATTTT. This rearrangement joins TRBV15 to TRBJ1-5; TRBD1 matches at 9 bases. Germline V gives CDR1 LNHNV, CDR2 YYDKDF (reference sequence). The CDR3 spans 17 residues. The J segment lost 0 bases and the V segment lost 1 base, leaving 4 bases of the junction unmatched. Filled out from reference TRBV15 and TRBJ1-5, the complete variable domain reads DAMVIQNPRYQVTQFGKPVTLSCSQTLNHNVMYWYQQKSSQAPKLLFHYYDKDFNNEADTPDNFQSRRPNTSFCFLDIRSPGLGDTAMYLCATSRGGQGYSNQPQHFGDGTRLSIL.